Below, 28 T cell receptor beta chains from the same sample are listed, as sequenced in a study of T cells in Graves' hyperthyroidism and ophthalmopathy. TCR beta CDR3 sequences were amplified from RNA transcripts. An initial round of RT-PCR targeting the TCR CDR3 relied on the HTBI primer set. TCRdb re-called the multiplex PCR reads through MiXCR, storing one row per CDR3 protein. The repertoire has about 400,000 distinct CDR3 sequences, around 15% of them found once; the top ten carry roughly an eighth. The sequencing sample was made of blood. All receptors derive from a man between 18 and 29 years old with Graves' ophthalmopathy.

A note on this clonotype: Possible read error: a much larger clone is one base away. This chain's CDR3 is CASSDGQGTYEQFF. Here the CDR3 DNA reads TGTGCCAGCAGTGACGGACAGGGAACCTACGAGCAGTTCTTC. The rearrangement links TRBV6-2 or TRBV6-3 to TRBJ2-1, with 8 bases matching TRBD1. The germline CDR1 and CDR2 sequences are MNHEY and SVGEGT. This CDR3 region has 14 residues. Trimming removed 5 bases from V and 10 bases from J; junction bases left unmatched: 10.

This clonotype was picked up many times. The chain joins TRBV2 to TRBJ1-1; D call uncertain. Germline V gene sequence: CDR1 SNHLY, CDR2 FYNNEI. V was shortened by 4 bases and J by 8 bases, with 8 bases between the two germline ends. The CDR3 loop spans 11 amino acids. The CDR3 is CASSAVPEAFF. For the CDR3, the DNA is TGTGCCAGCAGTGCTGTCCCCGAAGCTTTCTTT.

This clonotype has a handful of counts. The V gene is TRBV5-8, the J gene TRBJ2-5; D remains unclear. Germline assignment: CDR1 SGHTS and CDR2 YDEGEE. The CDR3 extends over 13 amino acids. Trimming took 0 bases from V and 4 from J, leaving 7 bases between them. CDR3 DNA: TGTGCCAGCAGCTTGGAGTGGGGAGAGACCCAGTACTTC. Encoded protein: CASSLEWGETQYF.

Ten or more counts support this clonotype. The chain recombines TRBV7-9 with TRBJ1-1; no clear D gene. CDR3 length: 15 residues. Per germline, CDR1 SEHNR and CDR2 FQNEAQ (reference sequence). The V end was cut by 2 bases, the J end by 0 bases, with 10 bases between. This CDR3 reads CASSLLRLVNTEAFF. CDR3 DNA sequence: TGTGCCAGCAGCTTACTGCGCCTAGTGAACACTGAAGCTTTCTTT.

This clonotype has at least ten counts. The CDR3 DNA reads as TGTGCCAGCAGTCTCCGGACAGGGGGCGCGGACACTGAAGCTTTCTTT. It specifies CASSLRTGGADTEAFF. This rearrangement joins TRBV6-1 to TRBJ1-1; 11 positions agree with TRBD1. The CDR3 is 16 residues long. The trim removed 5 bases at V and 3 bases at J, leaving 8 bases unmatched. The germline CDR1 and CDR2 sequences are MNHNS and SASEGT.

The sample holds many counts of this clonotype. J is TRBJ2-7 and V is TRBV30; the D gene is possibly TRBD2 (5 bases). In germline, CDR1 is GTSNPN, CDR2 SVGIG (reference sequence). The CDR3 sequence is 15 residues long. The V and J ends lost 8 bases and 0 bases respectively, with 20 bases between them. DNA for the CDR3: TGTGCCGGATGGAGTGGGAGTCTACTCTCCTACGAGCAGTACTTC. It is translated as CAGWSGSLLSYEQYF.

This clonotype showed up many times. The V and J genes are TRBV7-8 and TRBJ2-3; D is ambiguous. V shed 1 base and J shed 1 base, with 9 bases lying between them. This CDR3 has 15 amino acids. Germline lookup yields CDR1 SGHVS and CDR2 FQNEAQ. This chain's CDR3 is CASSLGPAGTDTQYF. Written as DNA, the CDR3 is TGTGCCAGCAGCTTAGGGCCGGCGGGCACAGATACGCAGTATTTT.

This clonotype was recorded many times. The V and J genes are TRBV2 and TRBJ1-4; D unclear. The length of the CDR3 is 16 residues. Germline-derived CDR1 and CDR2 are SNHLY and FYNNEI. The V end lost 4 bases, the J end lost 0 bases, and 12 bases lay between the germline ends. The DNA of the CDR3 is TGTGCCAGCAGTGGAGACGACGGTACAACTAATGAAAAACTGTTTTTT. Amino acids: CASSGDDGTTNEKLFF.

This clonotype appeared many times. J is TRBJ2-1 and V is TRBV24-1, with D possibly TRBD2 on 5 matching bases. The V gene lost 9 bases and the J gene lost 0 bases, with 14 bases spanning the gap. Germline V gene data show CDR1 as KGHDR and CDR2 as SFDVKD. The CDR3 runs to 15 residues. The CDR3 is CATALEGSSYNEQFF. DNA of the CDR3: TGTGCCACCGCCCTAGAGGGCAGCTCCTACAATGAGCAGTTCTTC.

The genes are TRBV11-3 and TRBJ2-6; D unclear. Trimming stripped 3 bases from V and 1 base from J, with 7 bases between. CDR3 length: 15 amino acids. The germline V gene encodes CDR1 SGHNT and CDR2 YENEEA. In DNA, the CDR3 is TGTGCCAGCAGCTTCGCGGTTTCTGGGGCCAACGTCCTGACTTTC. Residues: CASSFAVSGANVLTF.

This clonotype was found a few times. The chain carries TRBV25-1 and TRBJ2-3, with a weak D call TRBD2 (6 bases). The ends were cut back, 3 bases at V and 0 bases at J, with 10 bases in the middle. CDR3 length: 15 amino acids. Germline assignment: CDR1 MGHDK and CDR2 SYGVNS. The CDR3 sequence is CASSEVAASTDTQYF. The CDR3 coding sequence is TGTGCCAGCAGTGAGGTAGCGGCTAGCACAGATACGCAGTATTTT.

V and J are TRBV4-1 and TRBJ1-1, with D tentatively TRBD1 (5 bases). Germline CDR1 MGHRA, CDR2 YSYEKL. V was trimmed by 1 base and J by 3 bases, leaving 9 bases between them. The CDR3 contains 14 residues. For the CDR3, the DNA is TGCGCCAGCAGCCAAGGGGAGGGGTACACTGAAGCTTTCTTT. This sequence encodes CASSQGEGYTEAFF.

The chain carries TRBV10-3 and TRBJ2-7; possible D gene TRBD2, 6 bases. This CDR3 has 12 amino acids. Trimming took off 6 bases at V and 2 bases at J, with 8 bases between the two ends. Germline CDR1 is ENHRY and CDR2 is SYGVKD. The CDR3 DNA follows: TGTGCCATCAGCAGGGAGGCCTACGAGCAGTACTTC. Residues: CAISREAYEQYF.

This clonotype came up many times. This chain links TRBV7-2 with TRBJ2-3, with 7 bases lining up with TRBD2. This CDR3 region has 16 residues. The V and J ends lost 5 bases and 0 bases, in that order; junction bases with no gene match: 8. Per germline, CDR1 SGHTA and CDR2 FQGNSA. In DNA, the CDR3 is TGTGCCAGCAGCCCTTCCGGGGGGTGGAGCACAGATACGCAGTATTTT. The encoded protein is CASSPSGGWSTDTQYF.

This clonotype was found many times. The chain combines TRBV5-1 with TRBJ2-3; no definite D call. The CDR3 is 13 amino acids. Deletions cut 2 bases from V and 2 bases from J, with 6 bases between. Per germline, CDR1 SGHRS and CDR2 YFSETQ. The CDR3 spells CASSLQPTDTQYF. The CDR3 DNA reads TGCGCCAGCAGCTTACAACCCACAGATACGCAGTATTTT.

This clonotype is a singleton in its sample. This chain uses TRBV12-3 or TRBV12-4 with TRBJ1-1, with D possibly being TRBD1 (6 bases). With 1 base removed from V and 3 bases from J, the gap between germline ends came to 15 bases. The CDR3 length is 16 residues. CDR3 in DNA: TGTGCCAGCAGTTTAGAGGGGCGGGGGGGCCACACTGAAGCTTTCTTT. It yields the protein CASSLEGRGGHTEAFF.

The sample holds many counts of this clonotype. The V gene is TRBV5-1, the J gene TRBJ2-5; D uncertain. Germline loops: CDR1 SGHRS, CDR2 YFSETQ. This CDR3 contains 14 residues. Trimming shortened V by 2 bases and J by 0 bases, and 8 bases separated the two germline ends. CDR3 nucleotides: TGCGCCAGCAGCTTCGCCCCAGACCAAGAGACCCAGTACTTC. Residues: CASSFAPDQETQYF.

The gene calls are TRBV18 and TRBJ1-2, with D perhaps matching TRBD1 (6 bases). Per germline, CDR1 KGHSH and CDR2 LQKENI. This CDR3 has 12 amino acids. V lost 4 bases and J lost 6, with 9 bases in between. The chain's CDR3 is CASSRGADGYTF. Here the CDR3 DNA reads TGTGCCAGCTCACGGGGGGCGGATGGCTACACCTTC.

The CDR3 is CSARDRAGVAGELFF. The CDR3 DNA sequence: TGCAGTGCTAGAGATCGGGCAGGGGTGGCCGGGGAGCTGTTTTTT. The chain carries TRBV20-1 and TRBJ2-2, with D possibly TRBD1 on 6 matching bases. CDR1 and CDR2 (germline): DFQATT, SNEGSKA (reference sequence). CDR3 length equals 15 residues. V gave up 0 bases and J gave up 6 bases, with 14 bases separating them.

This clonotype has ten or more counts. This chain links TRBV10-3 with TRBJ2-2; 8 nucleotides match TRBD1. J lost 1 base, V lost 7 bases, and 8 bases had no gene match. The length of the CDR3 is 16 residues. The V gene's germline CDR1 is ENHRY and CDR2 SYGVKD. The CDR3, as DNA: TGTGCCATCACCCCTATGGACAGGGAGAACACCGGGGAGCTGTTTTTT. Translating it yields CAITPMDRENTGELFF.

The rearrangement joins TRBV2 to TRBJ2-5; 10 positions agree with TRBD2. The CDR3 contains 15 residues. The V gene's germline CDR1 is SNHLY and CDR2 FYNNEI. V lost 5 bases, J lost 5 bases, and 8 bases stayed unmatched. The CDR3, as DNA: TGTGCCAGCAGTTTAGCGGGAGGCGGGGGGGAGACCCAGTACTTC. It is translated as CASSLAGGGGETQYF.

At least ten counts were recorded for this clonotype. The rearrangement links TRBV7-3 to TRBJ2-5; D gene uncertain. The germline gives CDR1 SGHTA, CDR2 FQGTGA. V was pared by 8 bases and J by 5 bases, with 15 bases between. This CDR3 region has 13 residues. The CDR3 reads CASATRQHETQYF. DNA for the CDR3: TGTGCCAGCGCGACCCGGCAGCATGAGACCCAGTACTTC.

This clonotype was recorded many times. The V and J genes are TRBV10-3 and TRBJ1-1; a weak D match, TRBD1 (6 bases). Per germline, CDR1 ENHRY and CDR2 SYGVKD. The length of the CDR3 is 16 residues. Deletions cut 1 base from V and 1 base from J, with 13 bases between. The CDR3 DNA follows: TGTGCCATCAGTGAGTACGGGACACGGCAGAACACTGAAGCTTTCTTT. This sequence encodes CAISEYGTRQNTEAFF.

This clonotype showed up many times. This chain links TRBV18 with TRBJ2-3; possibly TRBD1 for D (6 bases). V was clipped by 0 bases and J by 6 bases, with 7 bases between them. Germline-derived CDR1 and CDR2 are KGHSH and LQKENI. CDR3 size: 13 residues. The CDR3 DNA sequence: TGTGCCAGCTCACCACCGGGGGCTGATACGCAGTATTTT. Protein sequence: CASSPPGADTQYF.

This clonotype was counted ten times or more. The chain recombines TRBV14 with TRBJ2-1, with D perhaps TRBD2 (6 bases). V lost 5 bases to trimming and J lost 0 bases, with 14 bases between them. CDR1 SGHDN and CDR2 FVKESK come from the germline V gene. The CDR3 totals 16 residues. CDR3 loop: CASSGRRVLSYNEQFF. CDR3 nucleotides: TGTGCCAGCAGCGGCCGGAGGGTCCTCTCCTACAATGAGCAGTTCTTC.

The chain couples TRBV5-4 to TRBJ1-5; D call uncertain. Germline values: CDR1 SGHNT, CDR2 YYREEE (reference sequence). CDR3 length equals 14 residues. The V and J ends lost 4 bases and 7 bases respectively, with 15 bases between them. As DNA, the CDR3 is TGTGCCAGCAGCCTGAGAGGATTTGAACAGCCCCAGCATTTT. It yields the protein CASSLRGFEQPQHF.

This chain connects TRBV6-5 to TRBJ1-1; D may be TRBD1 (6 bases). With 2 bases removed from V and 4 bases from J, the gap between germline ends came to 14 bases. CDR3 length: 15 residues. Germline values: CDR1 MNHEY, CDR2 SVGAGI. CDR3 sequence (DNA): TGTGCCAGCAGTTACCAACAGGGAGAGCTCACTGAAGCTTTCTTT. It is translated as CASSYQQGELTEAFF.

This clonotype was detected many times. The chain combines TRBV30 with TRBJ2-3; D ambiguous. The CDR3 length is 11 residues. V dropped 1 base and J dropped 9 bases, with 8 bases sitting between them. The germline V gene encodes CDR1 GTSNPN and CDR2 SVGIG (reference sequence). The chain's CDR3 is CAWSGTETQYF. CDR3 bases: TGTGCCTGGAGTGGGACCGAAACGCAGTATTTT. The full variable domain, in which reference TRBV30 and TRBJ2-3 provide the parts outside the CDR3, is SQTIHQWPATLVQPVGSPLSLECTVEGTSNPNLYWYRQAAGRGLQLLFYSVGIGQISSEVPQNLSASRPQDRQFILSSKKLLLSDSGFYLCAWSGTETQYFGPGTRLTVL.